This TCR beta chain was recovered during a study of shared clonotypes between healthy human individuals. Points from the study as a whole: Naive CD4 clonotypes overlapped across a handful of donors at around 4.8%. Generally, naive subsets (rather than memory subsets) showed larger estimated richness.

How the authors handled the data: Junction-only sequences without quality scores came from ImmunoSEQ, so filtering differed. Clones were sequenced by immunoSEQ multiplex PCR, and TCRdb holds only the in-frame ones, with some missing. V and J calls and clone size are given by that table; D and trimming were obtained from the DNA. The data contain about 960,000 clones, about 80% of them singletons. The study drew all its donors from Caucasian adults living in Nashville, Tennessee. Germline CDR1 and CDR2: SGHDT and YYEEEE. V was cut by 4 bases and J by 3 bases, with 14 bases left in between. This CDR3 region has 14 residues. Details on this clone: Its target is unknown.

The chain employs TRBV5-6 and TRBJ2-7; D uncertain. This clonotype originated in a young man in good health. Sequences were obtained from memory CD4+ T cells sorted from blood. Sample subset: CD45RA-negative fraction. CDR3 nucleotides: TGTGCCAGCAGCCCGAACGGCGCCGGCTACGAGCAGTACTTC. It specifies CASSPNGAGYEQYF.